This T cell receptor (beta chain) was captured by sequencing in a study of post-analysis software for immune sequencing data. Findings of the study overall: Controls had lower frequencies than patients of 4 or 5 TRBV segments, which included TRBV5-6, TRBV5-1 and TRBV20-1.

Notes on this clonotype: Its antigen remains unknown.

Each TCR beta cDNA library carried unique molecular identifiers. One entry per CDR3 protein, called by TCRdb with MiXCR from the PCR reads. This sample has 740,000 or so distinct CDR3 sequences, with roughly 58% found just once. The germline CDR1 and CDR2 sequences are MNHNS and SASEGT. CDR3 length equals 16 residues. Sample: blood. The J gene is TRBJ2-4, the V gene TRBV6-1, with TRBD1 matching 9 bases. The DNA matches TRBJ2-5 better at its end, which makes the J call doubtful. This TCR was recovered from a girl aged 10 to 17 with multiple sclerosis. This CDR3 is CASSKLPGQGQETQYF. In DNA, the CDR3 is TGTGCCAGCAGTAAACTCCCGGGACAGGGTCAAGAGACCCAGTACTTC.